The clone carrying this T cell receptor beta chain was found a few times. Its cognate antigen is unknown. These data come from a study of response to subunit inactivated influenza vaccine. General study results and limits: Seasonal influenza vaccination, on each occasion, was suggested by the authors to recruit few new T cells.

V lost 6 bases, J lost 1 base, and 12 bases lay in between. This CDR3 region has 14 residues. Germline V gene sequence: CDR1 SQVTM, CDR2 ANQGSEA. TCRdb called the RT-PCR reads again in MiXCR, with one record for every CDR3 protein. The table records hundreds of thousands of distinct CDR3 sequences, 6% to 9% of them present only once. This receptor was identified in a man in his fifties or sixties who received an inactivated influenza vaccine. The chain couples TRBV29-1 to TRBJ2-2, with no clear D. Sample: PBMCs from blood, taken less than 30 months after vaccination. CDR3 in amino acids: CSVRVNRNTGELFF. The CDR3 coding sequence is TGCAGCGTGAGAGTTAACAGGAACACCGGGGAGCTGTTTTTT.